In its sample, the clone carrying this T cell receptor beta chain was seen many times. Amplified TCR beta CDR3 regions came from RNA transcripts. Initially, a first-round RT-PCR of the TCR CDR3 employed the HTBI primer set. TCRdb ran MiXCR on the multiplex PCR reads and lists one entry per CDR3 protein. The sample shows some 760,000 distinct CDR3 sequences, approximately 14% of them seen only once. The sample is drawn from a study of T cells in Graves' hyperthyroidism and ophthalmopathy. Germline V gene lookup returns CDR1 MGHRA and CDR2 YSYEKL. The CDR3 consists of 15 residues. Deletions cut 1 base from V and 1 base from J, with 10 bases between.

This sequence joins TRBV4-1 and TRBJ1-1, with a tentative D call TRBD1 (5 bases). The sequence was collected from a woman under 30 with Graves' hyperthyroidism. The sequencing input was blood. The CDR3 coding sequence is TGCGCCAGCAGCCAAGGACCGGGACGGAACACTGAAGCTTTCTTT. Protein sequence: CASSQGPGRNTEAFF.